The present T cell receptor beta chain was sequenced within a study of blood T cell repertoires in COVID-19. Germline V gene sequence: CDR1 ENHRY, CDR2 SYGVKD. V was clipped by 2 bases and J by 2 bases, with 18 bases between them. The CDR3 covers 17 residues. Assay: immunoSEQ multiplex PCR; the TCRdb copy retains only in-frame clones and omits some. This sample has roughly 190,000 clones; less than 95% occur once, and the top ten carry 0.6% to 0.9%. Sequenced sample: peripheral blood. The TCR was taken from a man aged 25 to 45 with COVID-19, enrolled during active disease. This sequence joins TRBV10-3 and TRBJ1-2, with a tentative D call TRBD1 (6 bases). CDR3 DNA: TGTGCCATCAGTGAGGGGGGGGCCTCGGCCACCAACTATGGCTACACCTTC. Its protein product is CAISEGGASATNYGYTF.